Presented here are 32 T cell receptor beta chains from one specimen sequenced in a study of CD8+ T cells in alopecia areata. Sequencing used cDNA as its template, made by extracting RNA and reverse transcribing it. Profiling relied on immunoSEQ multiplex PCR, and the TCRdb table lists in-frame clones only, not all of them. Found here are 100,000 or so clones, about 60% of them singletons; the top ten hold around 15%. Treatment defined: oral pan-JAK inhibitor, 5-10 mg twice daily. The source material was CD8+ T cells sorted from blood, sampled at week 56, from a patient treated with tofacitinib. The receptors stem from a human donor with alopecia areata.

The V call is TRBV7-8, the J call TRBJ1-2; D might be TRBD1 (6 bases). Per the germline V gene, CDR1 is SGHVS and CDR2 is FQNEAQ. V lost 7 bases and J 3 bases, leaving 18 bases between the germline ends. The CDR3 runs 15 residues. The CDR3 is CASTEPDRQYYGYTF. The CDR3 DNA sequence: TGTGCCAGCACCGAACCGGACAGACAATACTATGGCTACACCTTC.

The rearrangement uses TRBV5-1 and TRBJ1-1; D ambiguous. This CDR3 spans 11 amino acids. V lost 9 bases and J lost 7, with 13 bases in between. Per the germline V gene, CDR1 is SGHRS and CDR2 is YFSETQ. CDR3 DNA: TGCGCCACCTTAGATGGGGATGAAGCTTTCTTT. Translated, it gives CATLDGDEAFF.

This clone was counted between two and nine times. V and J are TRBV6-6 and TRBJ2-1, with D perhaps TRBD1 or TRBD2 (5 bases each). This CDR3 has 13 residues. V lost 10 bases and J lost 6, with 16 bases in between. The germline CDR1 and CDR2 sequences are MNHNY and SVGAGI (reference sequence). In DNA, the CDR3 is TGTGCCATCCATTTCGAGGGGTCCAATGAGCAGTTCTTC. Protein product: CAIHFEGSNEQFF.

This clone has just a few counts. V is TRBV6-6 and J is TRBJ2-2; D perhaps matches TRBD1 (6 bases). V dropped 7 bases and J dropped 7 bases, with 22 bases sitting between them. CDR1 MNHNY and CDR2 SVGAGI come from the germline V gene (reference sequence). This CDR3 is 16 amino acids long. The CDR3 loop is CASNSARGVWIGELFF. Written as DNA, the CDR3 is TGTGCCAGCAATTCCGCCAGGGGAGTTTGGATCGGGGAGCTGTTTTTT.

This clone has just a few counts. The V gene is TRBV12-5, the J gene TRBJ2-2; D remains unclear. V was cut by 5 bases and J by 3 bases, with 7 bases left in between. The germline V gene encodes CDR1 LGHNT and CDR2 FRNRAP. This CDR3 has 13 residues. CDR3 sequence: CASGLGYTGELFF. The CDR3 DNA is TGTGCTAGTGGTCTTGGGTACACCGGGGAGCTGTTTTTT.

This rearrangement joins TRBV7-9 to TRBJ2-1, with a tentative D call TRBD1 (6 bases). Germline CDR1 SEHNR, CDR2 FQNEAQ (reference sequence). V lost 5 bases to trimming and J lost 10 bases, with 15 bases between them. This CDR3 contains 13 residues. CDR3 sequence reads: CASSPLQGLEQFF. DNA for the CDR3: TGTGCCAGCAGCCCGTTACAGGGTTTGGAGCAGTTCTTC.

V is TRBV7-9 and J is TRBJ2-7; possibly TRBD1 for D (6 bases). V was clipped by 4 bases and J by 6 bases, with 10 bases between them. Germline values: CDR1 SEHNR, CDR2 FQNEAQ (reference sequence). The CDR3 is made up of 12 amino acids. The CDR3 sequence is CASSYRVAEQYF. The CDR3 DNA reads TGTGCCAGCAGCTACAGGGTTGCCGAGCAGTACTTC.

The chain joins TRBV6-5 to TRBJ1-6; D unclear. V dropped 7 bases and J dropped 10 bases, with 17 bases sitting between them. Germline V gene lookup returns CDR1 MNHEY and CDR2 SVGAGI. This CDR3 has 14 amino acids. CDR3 DNA sequence: TGTGCCAGCAACACACTAGGATCGTACTCACCCCTCCACTTT. It translates to CASNTLGSYSPLHF.

This clone was recorded once. V and J are TRBV15 and TRBJ2-1; 7 positions agree with TRBD1. Germline CDR1 LNHNV, CDR2 YYDKDF (reference sequence). CDR3 length: 15 residues. V dropped 2 bases and J dropped 5; count of bases not matched to a gene: 6. The CDR3 loop reads CATSRPRDRHNEQFF. The DNA of the CDR3 is TGTGCCACCAGCAGACCCCGGGACAGACACAATGAGCAGTTCTTC.

This clone has a handful of counts. This rearrangement joins TRBV4-2 to TRBJ2-1; D not certain. V was pared by 3 bases and J by 0 bases, with 12 bases between. Germline values: CDR1 LGHNA, CDR2 YNFKEQ. This CDR3 comprises 16 residues. This CDR3 is CASSHPTRSSYNEQFF. In DNA form, the CDR3 reads TGTGCCAGCAGCCACCCGACAAGGAGCTCCTACAATGAGCAGTTCTTC.

The chain recombines TRBV29-1 with TRBJ2-3; D is perhaps TRBD1 (5 bases). The V gene lost 6 bases and the J gene lost 4 bases, with 11 bases spanning the gap. The CDR3 spans 12 residues. CDR1 is SQVTM and CDR2 is ANQGSEA in the germline V gene. The CDR3 loop reads CSVPQGADTQYF. CDR3 nucleotide sequence: TGCAGCGTGCCCCAGGGCGCAGATACGCAGTATTTT.

With regard to this clone: A junction boundary mismatches the germline segment, possibly from a read error. The CDR3 reads CARSYRQGAAETQYF. The CDR3 DNA reads TGTGCCAGGAGTTACCGACAGGGGGCCGCGGAGACCCAGTACTTC. V gene TRBV27 combines with J gene TRBJ2-5, with 10 bases that match TRBD1. The CDR3 runs to 15 residues. Germline V gene sequence: CDR1 MNHEY, CDR2 SMNVEV (reference sequence).

The chain carries TRBV15 and TRBJ2-7; 10 nucleotides match TRBD2. Per germline, CDR1 LNHNV and CDR2 YYDKDF (reference sequence). The CDR3 runs 18 residues. V shed 0 bases and J 1 base; nucleotides not matched to a gene: 9. CDR3 sequence reads: CATSRDLLAGGSSYEQYF. The CDR3 region has the DNA TGTGCCACCAGCAGAGATCTTTTAGCGGGGGGTTCTTCCTACGAGCAGTACTTC.

This rearrangement joins TRBV7-2 to TRBJ2-7; possibly TRBD2 for D (5 bases). The CDR3 runs to 13 residues. Trimming pared 5 bases from V and 7 bases from J, leaving 15 bases between. Germline CDR1 reads SGHTA; CDR2 reads FQGNSA. The CDR3 DNA follows: TGTGCCAGCAGCCAGGCGGTGGACTGGGAGCAGTACTTC. It is translated as CASSQAVDWEQYF.

The chain uses TRBV29-1 and TRBJ2-6; TRBD2 agrees at 8 bases. This CDR3 is 16 amino acids long. Germline trimming cut 7 bases from V and 0 bases from J; bases unmatched to any gene: 8. In germline, CDR1 is SQVTM, CDR2 ANQGSEA. The CDR3 DNA reads TGCAGCGCCACCGGGGGGGGTTCCTCTGGGGCCAACGTCCTGACTTTC. This translates into CSATGGGSSGANVLTF.

This clone was detected only a few times. The CDR3 nucleotides read TGCAGCGTCGCACCAAAGCCGGGACAGACCCAAGAGACCCAGTACTTC. Translating it yields CSVAPKPGQTQETQYF. This chain connects TRBV29-1 to TRBJ2-5; TRBD1 matches 7 bases. The junction had 14 bases not matched to a gene; V was cut back by 6 bases and J by 1 base. Germline CDR1 is SQVTM and CDR2 is ANQGSEA. The length of the CDR3 is 16 residues.

The genes are TRBV5-1 and TRBJ1-2; D gene uncertain. Trimming removed 1 base from V and 8 bases from J, with 6 bases in between. The CDR3 runs 11 residues. CDR1 and CDR2 from the germline V gene are SGHRS and YFSETQ. CDR3 coding DNA: TGCGCCAGCAGCTTGAGTGAAGGCTACACCTTC. Translation gives CASSLSEGYTF.

Comments on this clone: At one end, the junction sequence differs from germline, possibly due to a read error. This chain joins TRBV6-1 and TRBJ2-7, with D possibly being TRBD1 (6 bases). Germline V gives CDR1 MNHNS, CDR2 SASEGT. The CDR3 sequence is 12 residues long. Here the CDR3 reads CASRVQGYVQYF. CDR3 DNA sequence: TGTGCCAGCAGAGTACAGGGTTACGTGCAGTACTTC.

The chain links TRBV5-6 to TRBJ1-5; TRBD1 aligns across 9 bases. Germline V gene data show CDR1 as SGHDT and CDR2 as YYEEEE. The CDR3 extends over 16 amino acids. The trim removed 3 bases at V and 0 bases at J, leaving 4 bases unmatched. This chain's CDR3 is CASSWTGDYSNQPQHF. For the CDR3, the DNA is TGTGCCAGCAGCTGGACAGGGGACTATAGCAATCAGCCCCAGCATTTT.

By frequency in the sample, this clone is medium-sized (0.01 to 0.1%). V and J are TRBV4-1 and TRBJ1-1; 8 bases agree with TRBD1. Trimming removed 1 base from V and 5 bases from J; junction bases left unmatched: 6. The V gene's germline CDR1 is MGHRA and CDR2 YSYEKL. The length of the CDR3 is 15 residues. For the CDR3, the DNA is TGCGCCAGCAGCCAAGCTGTGACAGGGGTAACTGAAGCTTTCTTT. Amino acid sequence: CASSQAVTGVTEAFF.

V and J are TRBV30 and TRBJ1-2; D is unclear. The CDR3 contains 14 residues. In germline, CDR1 is GTSNPN, CDR2 SVGIG (reference sequence). The ends were cut back, 0 bases at V and 8 bases at J, with 16 bases in the middle. CDR3 residues: CAWSVIRHNQGYTF. The CDR3 bases are TGTGCCTGGAGTGTAATCAGGCACAATCAGGGCTACACCTTC.

With regard to this clone: The identical CDR3 is also encoded by other nucleotide sequences in the sample. V gene TRBV13 combines with J gene TRBJ2-3, with D hard to call. CDR3 size: 12 residues. Trimming removed 4 bases from V and 3 bases from J, with 5 bases in between. Germline loops: CDR1 PRHDT, CDR2 FYEKMQ (reference sequence). This chain's CDR3 is CASSSRTDTQYF. The CDR3 DNA sequence: TGTGCCAGCAGCTCCCGGACAGATACGCAGTATTTT.

The chain combines TRBV5-1 with TRBJ2-7, with a possible D match to TRBD1 (7 bases). The CDR3 is made up of 14 amino acids. Germline CDR1 is SGHRS and CDR2 is YFSETQ. V was pared by 4 bases and J by 1 base, with 12 bases between. CDR3 coding DNA: TGCGCCAGCAGCGGGGGGACAGCATCCTACGAGCAGTACTTC. Translating gives CASSGGTASYEQYF.

The chain combines TRBV5-4 with TRBJ2-2; tentatively, D is TRBD1 (5 bases). The V and J ends lost 0 bases and 7 bases respectively, with 25 bases between them. CDR1 is SGHNT, CDR2 YYREEE, per germline (reference sequence). This CDR3 spans 19 amino acids. CDR3 in amino acids: CASSLGIGVLTQALGELFF. Written as DNA, the CDR3 is TGTGCCAGCAGCTTGGGGATAGGGGTGTTGACCCAAGCACTCGGGGAGCTGTTTTTT.

V is TRBV6-5 and J is TRBJ1-1; 8 bases are a match to TRBD1. The CDR3 is made up of 15 amino acids. Looked up from germline, CDR1 is MNHEY and CDR2 is SVGAGI. V trimming: 0 bases; J trimming: 2 bases; junction bases outside the gene matches: 2. DNA for the CDR3: TGTGCCAGCAGTTACTCTCAGGGGGCAAACACTGAAGCTTTCTTT. This codes for CASSYSQGANTEAFF.

V and J are TRBV5-6 and TRBJ2-7; 10 bases agree with TRBD1. With 4 bases clipped from V and 10 bases from J, the junction kept 11 bases outside the gene matches. In germline, CDR1 is SGHDT, CDR2 YYEEEE. CDR3 length: 14 amino acids. This chain's CDR3 is CASSTGQGLRPQYF. The DNA of the CDR3 is TGTGCCAGCAGCACGGGACAGGGGCTAAGACCACAGTACTTC. Variable domain in full (rest from reference TRBV5-6 and TRBJ2-7): DAGVTQSPTHLIKTRGQQVTLRCSPKSGHDTVSWYQQALGQGPQFIFQYYEEEERQRGNFPDRFSGHQFPNYSSELNVNALLLGDSALYLCASSTGQGLRPQYFGPGTRLTVT.

This clone was counted ten times or more. V usage is TRBV9 and J usage is TRBJ2-3; D is ambiguous. Trimming pared 1 base from V and 6 bases from J, leaving 18 bases between. The CDR3 is 16 residues long. Germline V gives CDR1 SGDLS, CDR2 YYNGEE. CDR3 residues: CASSVRSRASSDTQYF. CDR3 bases: TGTGCCAGCAGCGTACGGAGTCGGGCTTCCTCGGATACGCAGTATTTT. Supplemented by reference TRBV9 and TRBJ2-3, the full variable domain reads DSGVTQTPKHLITATGQRVTLRCSPRSGDLSVYWYQQSLDQGLQFLIQYYNGEERAKGNILERFSAQQFPDLHSELNLSSLELGDSALYFCASSVRSRASSDTQYFGPGTRLTVL.

The gene calls are TRBV27 and TRBJ2-1; a possible D gene is TRBD2 (6 bases). The length of the CDR3 is 16 residues. Trimming took 5 bases from V and 2 from J, leaving 16 bases between them. The germline V gene encodes CDR1 MNHEY and CDR2 SMNVEV (reference sequence). The CDR3 bases are TGTGCCAGCAGTCCCGAGTGGGGACTTACCTACAATGAGCAGTTCTTC. This translates into CASSPEWGLTYNEQFF.

The V gene is TRBV9, the J gene TRBJ1-2; D is unclear. V was clipped by 3 bases and J by 7 bases, with 16 bases between them. CDR1 is SGDLS, CDR2 YYNGEE, per germline. The CDR3 extends over 14 amino acids. In nucleotides, the CDR3 is TGTGCCAGCAGCGGGTTGGAGGCCCCGGCTGGCTACACCTTC. Encoded protein: CASSGLEAPAGYTF.

This chain links TRBV6-5 with TRBJ1-6; perhaps TRBD1 as D (5 bases). The CDR3 is 12 amino acids. Trimming took off 4 bases at V and 10 bases at J, with 8 bases between the two ends. From germline, CDR1 is MNHEY and CDR2 SVGAGI. The CDR3 protein is CASSFTGSPLHF. CDR3 DNA: TGTGCCAGCAGTTTCACAGGCTCACCCCTCCACTTT.

The chain is built from TRBV15 and TRBJ2-7; D might be TRBD1 (6 bases). Germline V lookup: CDR1 LNHNV, CDR2 YYDKDF (reference sequence). CDR3 length equals 15 residues. The V end was cut by 3 bases, the J end by 0 bases, with 12 bases between. CDR3 residues: CATSSRDTNSYEQYF. The CDR3 region has the DNA TGTGCCACCAGCAGTAGGGACACCAACTCCTACGAGCAGTACTTC.

The chain recombines TRBV7-2 with TRBJ2-3, with 9 positions matching TRBD2. This CDR3 has 18 residues. Germline V gene sequence: CDR1 SGHTA, CDR2 FQGNSA. With 1 base clipped from V and 4 bases from J, the junction kept 12 bases outside the gene matches. CDR3 DNA sequence: TGTGCCAGCAGCTTAGTACGCGGGGGGGCGTTGTGGGCAGATACGCAGTATTTT. Translation gives CASSLVRGGALWADTQYF.